The TCR beta chain described here comes from a study of tissue T cells after allogeneic stem cell transplantation. Germline loops: CDR1 LGHNA, CDR2 YNLKQL (reference sequence). V shed 1 base and J 4 bases; nucleotides not matched to a gene: 0. The CDR3 extends over 15 amino acids. CDR3 sequences, V/J genes, frequencies and template counts came from survey-depth TCRbeta sequencing. TCRdb keeps only in-frame clones here, not all; method: immunoSEQ multiplex PCR. Here the sample spans about 21,000 clones, roughly two thirds being singletons. Concerning this clone itself: Gene labels here are mouse ones. The read gets to within 1 residue of the CDR3 end, and the germline J gene fills in the rest.

The sequence was collected from a female BALB/c mouse in good health. The strain's MHC haplotype is H2-d. This chain links TRBV5 with TRBJ2-1, with 11 bases matching TRBD2. Material: blood. The CDR3 is CASSQGDWGYAEQFF. The sequenced part of the CDR3 DNA is TGTGCCAGCAGCCAAGGGGACTGGGGGTATGCTGAGCAGTTC.